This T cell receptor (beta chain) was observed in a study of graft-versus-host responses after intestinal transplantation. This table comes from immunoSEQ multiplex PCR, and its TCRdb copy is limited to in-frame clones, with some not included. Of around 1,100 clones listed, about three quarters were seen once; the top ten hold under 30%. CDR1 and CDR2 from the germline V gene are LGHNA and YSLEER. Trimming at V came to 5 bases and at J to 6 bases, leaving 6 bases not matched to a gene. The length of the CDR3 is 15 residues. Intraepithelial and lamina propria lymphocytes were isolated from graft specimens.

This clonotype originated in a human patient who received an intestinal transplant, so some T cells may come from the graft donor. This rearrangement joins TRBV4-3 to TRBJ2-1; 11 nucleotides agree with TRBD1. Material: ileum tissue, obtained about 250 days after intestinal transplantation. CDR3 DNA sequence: TGCGCCAGCAGCTTTGGGGGGACAGGGGGCAATGAGCAGTTCTTC. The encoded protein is CASSFGGTGGNEQFF.